These 13 T cell receptor beta chains were sequenced from one sample in a study of OX40 agonist ivuxolimab in advanced cancers. Clones were read by immunoSEQ multiplex PCR, and TCRdb kept only the in-frame ones, dropping some. The repertoire holds approximately 20,000 clones, with 88% as singletons. Material: CD4+ or CD8+ T cells sorted from blood, obtained in a trial of the OX40 agonist ivuxolimab. The receptors shown here come from an adult with an advanced solid tumor such as melanoma, head and neck, liver or kidney cancer.

The genes are TRBV5-6 and TRBJ2-7, with D possibly called TRBD1 or TRBD2 (5 bases each). This CDR3 has 13 amino acids. The germline V gene encodes CDR1 SGHDT and CDR2 YYEEEE. V dropped 4 bases and J dropped 6 bases, with 14 bases sitting between them. CDR3 loop: CASSPGAGSEQYF. Written as DNA, the CDR3 is TGTGCCAGCAGCCCCGGGGCAGGATCCGAGCAGTACTTC.

This rearrangement joins TRBV6-5 to TRBJ1-1; D unclear. CDR1 and CDR2 from the germline V gene are MNHEY and SVGAGI. The V end lost 8 bases, the J end lost 4 bases, and 8 bases lay between the germline ends. CDR3 length: 11 amino acids. Written as DNA, the CDR3 is TGTGCCAGCGTACACGGCACTGAAGCTTTCTTT. This codes for CASVHGTEAFF.

This clone was detected only once. CDR3 residues: CASSKWRRCTDTQYF. The CDR3 coding sequence is TGTGCCAGCAGCAAATGGAGGCGGTGTACAGATACGCAGTATTTT. This chain links TRBV21-1 with TRBJ2-3; TRBD2 was called by the table and not checked on the DNA. TRBV21-1 is marked as a pseudogene. The CDR3 contains 15 residues.

The genes are TRBV27 and TRBJ2-3; D is perhaps TRBD2 (6 bases). CDR3 size: 15 residues. Germline V gene lookup returns CDR1 MNHEY and CDR2 SMNVEV (reference sequence). V was trimmed by 3 bases and J by 2 bases, leaving 12 bases between them. Here the CDR3 DNA reads TGTGCCAGCAGTTTTGCGGGGAGAGACACAGATACGCAGTATTTT. It encodes CASSFAGRDTDTQYF.

The chain employs TRBV7-9 and TRBJ2-3, with 8 positions matching TRBD1. Germline lookup yields CDR1 SEHNR and CDR2 FQNEAQ (reference sequence). CDR3 length equals 15 residues. V lost 3 bases, J lost 2 bases, and 4 bases stayed unmatched. The chain's CDR3 is CASSFRGRPTDTQYF. As DNA, the CDR3 is TGTGCCAGCAGCTTCAGGGGGCGACCCACAGATACGCAGTATTTT.

The V call is TRBV19, the J call TRBJ1-5; D unclear. The germline V gene has CDR1 LNHDA and CDR2 SQIVND (reference sequence). This CDR3 spans 16 amino acids. V lost 5 bases and J 3 bases, leaving 17 bases between the germline ends. CDR3 protein: CASSSITNPINQPQHF. The DNA of the CDR3 is TGTGCCAGTAGTTCTATCACCAACCCTATCAATCAGCCCCAGCATTTT.

The gene calls are TRBV11-2 and TRBJ2-7; TRBD2 might be the D (5 bases). V dropped 4 bases and J dropped 4 bases, with 17 bases sitting between them. The length of the CDR3 is 15 residues. Germline values: CDR1 SGHAT, CDR2 FQNNGV. The CDR3 sequence: CASSSKAVYYYEQYF. The DNA for the CDR3 is TGTGCCAGCAGCTCTAAAGCGGTATATTATTACGAGCAGTACTTC.

The chain employs TRBV7-6 and TRBJ1-1; the match to TRBD1 covers 7 bases. V was pared by 5 bases and J by 6 bases, with 9 bases of the junction left unmatched. The germline V gene has CDR1 SGHVS and CDR2 FNYEAQ. The CDR3 contains 14 residues. CDR3 loop: CASSLPGGQAEAFF. CDR3 DNA sequence: TGTGCCAGCAGCCTCCCAGGGGGTCAAGCTGAAGCTTTCTTT.

The chain carries TRBV2 and TRBJ2-7; TRBD1 is a possible D gene (6 bases). V was cut by 6 bases and J by 3 bases, with 18 bases left in between. CDR1 is SNHLY, CDR2 FYNNEI, per germline. The CDR3 sequence is 15 residues long. This CDR3 is CASRGAFGGFYEQYF. The DNA of the CDR3 is TGTGCCAGCAGGGGTGCATTTGGGGGCTTCTACGAGCAGTACTTC. Together with reference TRBV2 and TRBJ2-7, the CDR3 gives the full variable domain: EPEVTQTPSHQVTQMGQEVILRCVPISNHLYFYWYRQILGQKVEFLVSFYNNEISEKSEIFDDQFSVERPDGSNFTLKIRSTKLEDSAMYFCASRGAFGGFYEQYFGPGTRLTVT.

V usage is TRBV14 and J usage is TRBJ2-5, with 10 bases fitting TRBD2. There are 15 residues in the CDR3. Per germline, CDR1 SGHDN and CDR2 FVKESK. V lost 5 bases to trimming and J lost 4 bases; unmatched junction nucleotides: 7. The CDR3 DNA follows: TGTGCCAGCAGCGCCAGCGGGGGGGCCCTAGAGACCCAGTACTTC. This sequence encodes CASSASGGALETQYF. The full variable domain, its missing parts supplied by reference TRBV14 and TRBJ2-5, is EAGVTQFPSHSVIEKGQTVTLRCDPISGHDNLYWYRRVMGKEIKFLLHFVKESKQDESGMPNNRFLAERTGGTYSTLKVQPAELEDSGVYFCASSASGGALETQYFGPGTRLLVL.

The J gene is TRBJ1-1, the V gene TRBV5-1; TRBD1 is a possible D gene (5 bases). The CDR3 spans 14 residues. V lost 0 bases to trimming and J lost 2 bases, with 8 bases between them. The germline gives CDR1 SGHRS, CDR2 YFSETQ. The CDR3 is CASSLVGVNTEAFF. Here the CDR3 DNA reads TGCGCCAGCAGCTTGGTGGGGGTAAACACTGAAGCTTTCTTT. The full variable domain, in which reference TRBV5-1 and TRBJ1-1 provide the parts outside the CDR3, is KAGVTQTPRYLIKTRGQQVTLSCSPISGHRSVSWYQQTPGQGLQFLFEYFSETQRNKGNFPGRFSGRQFSNSRSEMNVSTLELGDSALYLCASSLVGVNTEAFFGQGTRLTVV.

V gene TRBV9 combines with J gene TRBJ2-3; the D is unclear. The V gene lost 4 bases and the J gene lost 0 bases, with 12 bases spanning the gap. The CDR3 runs 15 residues. The germline V gene encodes CDR1 SGDLS and CDR2 YYNGEE. This CDR3 is CASSPGTASTDTQYF. In DNA form, the CDR3 reads TGTGCCAGCAGCCCCGGAACGGCTAGCACAGATACGCAGTATTTT.

This clone was seen a few times. The chain has TRBV7-6 and TRBJ1-3; D is unresolved. The CDR3 is 16 amino acids. Deletions cut 5 bases from V and 7 bases from J, with 21 bases between. Germline CDR1 SGHVS, CDR2 FNYEAQ. CDR3 DNA sequence: TGTGCCAGCAGCGAGCCCCCCAGGAATAGGAGTAACACCATATATTTT. This encodes CASSEPPRNRSNTIYF.